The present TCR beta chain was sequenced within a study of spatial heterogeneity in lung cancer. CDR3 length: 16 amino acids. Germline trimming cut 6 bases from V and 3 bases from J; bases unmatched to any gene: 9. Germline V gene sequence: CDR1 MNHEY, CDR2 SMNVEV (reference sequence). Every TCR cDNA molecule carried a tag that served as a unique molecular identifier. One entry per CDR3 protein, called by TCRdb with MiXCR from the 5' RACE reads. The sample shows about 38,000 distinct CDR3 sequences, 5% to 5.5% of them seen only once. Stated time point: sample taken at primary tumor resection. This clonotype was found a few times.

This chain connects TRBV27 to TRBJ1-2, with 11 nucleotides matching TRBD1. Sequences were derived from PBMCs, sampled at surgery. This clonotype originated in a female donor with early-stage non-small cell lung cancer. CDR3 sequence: CASRLGQGAEYYGYTF. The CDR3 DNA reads TGTGCCAGCAGACTCGGACAGGGGGCAGAATACTATGGCTACACCTTC.